Listed below are T cell receptor beta chains from one sample, sequenced in a study of blood T cells in healthy people across ages. From the 5' RACE reads, TCRdb called clonotypes with MiXCR, one entry per CDR3 protein. The sample has some 640,000 distinct CDR3 sequences, about 30% seen once. The sample was blood. These receptors came from a woman aged 80 or over in good health. Each CDR3 is given with its conserved first and last residue. Fields, in order: V gene, J gene, CDR3 length, CDR3 protein.

V gene: TRBV5-1; J gene: TRBJ2-1; CDR3 length: 15; CDR3 protein: CASSEDGYSYNEQFF
V gene: TRBV30; J gene: TRBJ1-1; CDR3 length: 12; CDR3 protein: CAWLQGFTEAFF
V gene: TRBV11-2; J gene: TRBJ1-3; CDR3 length: 16; CDR3 protein: CASSRQGGSSGNTIYF
V gene: TRBV5-1; J gene: TRBJ2-1; CDR3 length: 16; CDR3 protein: CASSLTRSRGMNEQFF
V gene: TRBV24-1; J gene: TRBJ2-2; CDR3 length: 15; CDR3 protein: CATRGTGDGTGELFF
V gene: TRBV6-6; J gene: TRBJ1-6; CDR3 length: 15; CDR3 protein: CASSYGMKGNSPLHF
V gene: TRBV2; J gene: TRBJ1-5; CDR3 length: 14; CDR3 protein: CASSADRGYQPQHF
V gene: TRBV4-2; J gene: TRBJ2-1; CDR3 length: 13; CDR3 protein: CASSQVVHNEQFF
V gene: TRBV7-3; J gene: TRBJ1-1; CDR3 length: 14; CDR3 protein: CASSRTGGKTEAFF
V gene: TRBV11-2; J gene: TRBJ1-1; CDR3 length: 14; CDR3 protein: CASSWEGVTPEAFF
V gene: TRBV6-5; J gene: -; CDR3 length: 12; CDR3 protein: CASRQANYEQYF
V gene: TRBV6-5; J gene: TRBJ2-7; CDR3 length: 12; CDR3 protein: CASSYHGGPQYF
V gene: TRBV12-3/TRBV12-4; J gene: TRBJ1-4; CDR3 length: 14; CDR3 protein: CASRETNRNEKRFF
V gene: TRBV7-3; J gene: TRBJ1-4; CDR3 length: 17; CDR3 protein: CASSSLTGKRSGEKLFF
V gene: TRBV3-1; J gene: -; CDR3 length: 14; CDR3 protein: CASSPDGSYNEQYF
V gene: TRBV20-1; J gene: TRBJ2-4; CDR3 length: 14; CDR3 protein: CSASDSQAKNIQYF
V gene: TRBV7-2; J gene: TRBJ2-7; CDR3 length: 15; CDR3 protein: CASSLRQGVSYEQYF
V gene: TRBV7-2; J gene: TRBJ1-1; CDR3 length: 15; CDR3 protein: CASSSGQVGNTEAFF
V gene: TRBV9; J gene: TRBJ2-3; CDR3 length: 17; CDR3 protein: CASSVSGAHPSTDTQYF
V gene: TRBV3-1; J gene: TRBJ2-4; CDR3 length: 15; CDR3 protein: CASSQNGLAKNIQYF
V gene: TRBV6-2/TRBV6-3; J gene: TRBJ2-7; CDR3 length: 15; CDR3 protein: CASSKTPTGTHEQYF
V gene: TRBV28; J gene: TRBJ1-1; CDR3 length: 12; CDR3 protein: CASSTRGRQAFF
V gene: TRBV6-6; J gene: TRBJ2-1; CDR3 length: 15; CDR3 protein: CASSGLAGFYNEQFF
V gene: TRBV20-1; J gene: TRBJ1-4; CDR3 length: 14; CDR3 protein: CSASRQGGSEKLFF
V gene: TRBV4-3; J gene: TRBJ2-4; CDR3 length: 16; CDR3 protein: CASSQDQGLARNIQYF
V gene: TRBV3-1; J gene: TRBJ2-2; CDR3 length: 15; CDR3 protein: CASSQAGKYTGELFF
V gene: TRBV6-1; J gene: TRBJ2-1; CDR3 length: 15; CDR3 protein: CASSEAGGQYNEQFF
V gene: TRBV5-1; J gene: TRBJ1-2; CDR3 length: 14; CDR3 protein: CASSPPTANYGYTF
V gene: TRBV9; J gene: TRBJ2-1; CDR3 length: 15; CDR3 protein: CASSASGAIHGEQFF
V gene: TRBV24-1; J gene: TRBJ2-2; CDR3 length: 17; CDR3 protein: CATSDSRQDYRSGELFF
V gene: TRBV29-1; J gene: -; CDR3 length: 13; CDR3 protein: CSVVGTGSETQYF
V gene: TRBV6-1; J gene: TRBJ2-5; CDR3 length: 14; CDR3 protein: CASRTGGWGETQYF
V gene: TRBV19; J gene: -; CDR3 length: 17; CDR3 protein: CATAVPGQGLSYNEQYF
V gene: TRBV9; J gene: TRBJ2-7; CDR3 length: 15; CDR3 protein: CASSPRTSGSYERYF
V gene: TRBV29-1; J gene: TRBJ1-5; CDR3 length: 15; CDR3 protein: CSVAQGMGSNQPQHF
V gene: TRBV2; J gene: TRBJ1-1; CDR3 length: 13; CDR3 protein: CASSEFRGNEAFF
V gene: TRBV5-1; J gene: TRBJ2-3; CDR3 length: 12; CDR3 protein: CASSFFADTQYF
V gene: TRBV10-3; J gene: TRBJ1-1; CDR3 length: 14; CDR3 protein: CAISRKGADTEAFF
V gene: TRBV25-1; J gene: TRBJ2-7; CDR3 length: 11; CDR3 protein: CASSVQGEQYF
V gene: TRBV20-1; J gene: TRBJ2-1; CDR3 length: 11; CDR3 protein: CSTRREREQFF
V gene: TRBV20-1; J gene: TRBJ1-4; CDR3 length: 16; CDR3 protein: CSATNWGGESNEKLFF
V gene: TRBV2; J gene: -; CDR3 length: 15; CDR3 protein: CASRLDTSSYNEQYF
V gene: TRBV6-2/TRBV6-3; J gene: TRBJ2-7; CDR3 length: 13; CDR3 protein: CASSSIRGYEQYF
V gene: TRBV4-1; J gene: TRBJ1-1; CDR3 length: 14; CDR3 protein: CASSQQHREVEAFF
V gene: TRBV6-1; J gene: TRBJ1-2; CDR3 length: 20; CDR3 protein: CASSQTAPRGLGTGNYGYTF
V gene: TRBV5-6; J gene: TRBJ2-3; CDR3 length: 16; CDR3 protein: CASSLPSGGGKDTQYF
V gene: TRBV7-3; J gene: TRBJ2-3; CDR3 length: 16; CDR3 protein: CASSPNSGGRTDTQYF
V gene: TRBV5-1; J gene: -; CDR3 length: 15; CDR3 protein: CASSLGTGGWHEQYF
V gene: TRBV7-9; J gene: TRBJ1-6; CDR3 length: 14; CDR3 protein: CASSMVQGNSPLHF
V gene: TRBV20-1; J gene: TRBJ2-1; CDR3 length: 14; CDR3 protein: CSARSDRVGNEQFF
V gene: TRBV7-2; J gene: TRBJ2-2; CDR3 length: 12; CDR3 protein: CASSPSWREVFF
V gene: TRBV20-1; J gene: TRBJ2-1; CDR3 length: 17; CDR3 protein: CSARRPVSAGGINEQFF
V gene: TRBV11-2; J gene: TRBJ2-3; CDR3 length: 17; CDR3 protein: CASSQSRLAGGTDTQYF
V gene: TRBV20-1; J gene: TRBJ2-3; CDR3 length: 17; CDR3 protein: CSARDPSGGKTPDTQYF
V gene: TRBV15; J gene: TRBJ1-4; CDR3 length: 15; CDR3 protein: CATSRDTLAGEKLFF
V gene: TRBV5-6; J gene: TRBJ1-1; CDR3 length: 12; CDR3 protein: CASKMTDTEAFF
V gene: TRBV6-6; J gene: -; CDR3 length: 14; CDR3 protein: CASSYRGGHETQFF
V gene: TRBV6-2/TRBV6-3; J gene: TRBJ2-4; CDR3 length: 17; CDR3 protein: CASSYSVTSGAKNIQYF
V gene: TRBV5-1; J gene: TRBJ2-7; CDR3 length: 15; CDR3 protein: CASSLAPGRSYEQYF
V gene: TRBV7-2; J gene: TRBJ2-5; CDR3 length: 16; CDR3 protein: CASSPGERGDEETQYF